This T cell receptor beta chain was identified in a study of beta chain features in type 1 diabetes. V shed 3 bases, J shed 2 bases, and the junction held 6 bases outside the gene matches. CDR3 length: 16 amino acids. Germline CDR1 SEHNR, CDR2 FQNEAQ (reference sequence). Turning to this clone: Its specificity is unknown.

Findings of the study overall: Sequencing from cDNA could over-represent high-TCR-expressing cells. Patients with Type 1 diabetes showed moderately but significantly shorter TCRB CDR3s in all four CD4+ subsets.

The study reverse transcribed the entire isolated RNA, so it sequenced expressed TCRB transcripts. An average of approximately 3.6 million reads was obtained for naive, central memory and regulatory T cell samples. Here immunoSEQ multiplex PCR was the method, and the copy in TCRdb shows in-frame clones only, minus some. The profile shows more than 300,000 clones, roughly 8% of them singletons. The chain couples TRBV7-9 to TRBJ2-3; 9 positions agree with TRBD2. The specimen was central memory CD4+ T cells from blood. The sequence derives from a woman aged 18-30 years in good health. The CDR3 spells CASSLNSGRNTDTQYF. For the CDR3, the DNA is TGTGCCAGCAGCTTGAATAGCGGGAGAAACACAGATACGCAGTATTTT.